This T cell receptor (beta chain) was obtained from a study of identical twins. Template switching added a universal primer binding site, and final cDNA carried unique molecular identifiers. Via MiXCR, TCRdb re-called the 5' RACE reads, giving one row per CDR3 protein. This sample yields 270,000 or so distinct CDR3 sequences, of which around 8.3% are seen a single time; 3% belongs to the top ten. This CDR3 is built from 16 residues. The germline gives CDR1 LGHNA, CDR2 YNFKEQ. Trimming shortened V by 0 bases and J by 5 bases, and 14 bases separated the two germline ends. This clonotype has at least ten counts. Its cognate antigen is unknown. Whole-study findings and limits: Interpretation of the results relied on cross-sectional statistical analysis and not on following the same donors. Excess sharing between twins was weaker in beta out-of-frame sequences.

This sample was shared with a second study, whose subject was yellow fever vaccine responses in identical twins.

This clonotype originated in a woman under 30 in good health. The chain joins TRBV4-2 to TRBJ1-5; weak D call: TRBD1 (6 bases). Sequenced material: CD8+ T cells sorted from blood. Here the CDR3 reads CASSQDQVDSYQPQHF. For the CDR3, the DNA is TGTGCCAGCAGCCAAGATCAGGTGGACAGCTATCAGCCCCAGCATTTT.